The rows below give T cell receptor beta chains drawn from one sample of a study of technical replicates of blood from a handful of donors. Sequencing was performed with immunoSEQ multiplex PCR; in TCRdb, only in-frame clones are kept and a portion is missing. The repertoire holds tens of thousands of clones, with about 90% as singletons. The source material was T cells isolated from PBMCs. The source of these receptors is a human donor in good health. CDR3s leave out the opening cysteine and the closing phenylalanine or tryptophan. Each record gives: V gene, J gene, CDR3 protein.

TRBV15	TRBJ2-1	ATSGPGTSGRSYNEQF
TRBV5-1	TRBJ1-2	ASSFRTGSYGYT
TRBV18	TRBJ2-7	ASSRYRESYEQY
TRBV10-2	TRBJ1-5	ASSESGVQPQH
TRBV29-1	TRBJ2-7	SVVITNNYEQY
TRBV7-2	TRBJ2-3	ASSRPNTDTQY
TRBV5-6	TRBJ2-7	ASSLVLGSLYEQY
TRBV5-1	TRBJ2-1	ASSQGSPYNEQF
TRBV18	TRBJ2-3	ASSPTSGGTDTQY
TRBV27	TRBJ2-7	ASKPLGLPSYEQY
TRBV28	TRBJ1-5	ASTPVTVGQPQH
TRBV19	TRBJ1-2	ASSIDGTYGYT
TRBV11-2	TRBJ2-3	ASSLGNFPRWQATDTQY
TRBV5-1	TRBJ2-3	ASSLSDTQY
TRBV6-1	TRBJ1-1	ASSERTRSMNTEAF
TRBV7-6	TRBJ2-7	ASSLRYEQY
TRBV29-1	TRBJ2-1	SVEFGLAGYNEQF
TRBV19	TRBJ2-1	ASSTRPLAGGSYNEQF
TRBV6-1	TRBJ1-5	ASNEQGFKPQH
TRBV7-8	TRBJ2-1	ASSLLSGIGDEQF
TRBV20-1	TRBJ2-1	SASIGNEQF
TRBV7-9	TRBJ2-7	ASSLAAEYEQY
TRBV5-1	TRBJ2-1	ASSETSGLYNEQF
TRBV28	TRBJ2-2	ASSFVGGSNTGELF
TRBV29-1	TRBJ2-7	SGRQGYEQY
TRBV28	TRBJ1-1	ASSQTGQVGGEAF
TRBV5-1	TRBJ2-3	ASKQPGTPLTGGQY
TRBV29-1	TRBJ2-5	SATTGNQETQY
TRBV13	TRBJ1-2	ASSLGSNERLNGYT
TRBV27	TRBJ2-1	ASSLSLAGGLNEQF
TRBV7-9	TRBJ2-7	ASSLVGHGNEQY
TRBV7-9	TRBJ2-2	ASSLVLASTGELF
TRBV27	TRBJ2-7	ASRAGTATYEQY
TRBV4-1	TRBJ2-2	ASSPRGVTGELF
TRBV5-5	TRBJ1-4	ASSFGHPNEKLF
TRBV30	TRBJ2-3	AVGGASGTDTQY
TRBV6-5	TRBJ1-2	ASSYSGGGEGYT
TRBV7-9	TRBJ1-4	ASSPRGASNEKLF
TRBV2	TRBJ1-5	ASSSGHFTQPQH
TRBV28	TRBJ2-2	ASSALPGLVLPPNTGELF
TRBV11-2	TRBJ2-1	ASSLATGHPNYNEQF
TRBV28	TRBJ2-3	ASSSGGLAGTDTQY
TRBV7-6	TRBJ1-2	ASSFTLGANYGYT
TRBV6-1	TRBJ1-2	ASRITGVDGYT
TRBV6-5	TRBJ2-7	ASRRTVYYEQY
TRBV10-1	TRBJ2-7	ASSRGNSYEQY
TRBV6-6	TRBJ1-5	ASSIRTGSNQPQH
TRBV19	TRBJ1-2	ASSISGTAYGYT
TRBV2	TRBJ2-7	ASKEGEVGAGTSGGGIYEQY
TRBV5-6	TRBJ1-1	ASSHGQLLNTEAF
TRBV11-3	TRBJ1-6	ASSLDQGYNSPLH
TRBV7-2	TRBJ2-4	ASRQTSGGSGIQY
TRBV7-9	TRBJ2-3	ASSLGGGPTDTQY
TRBV18	TRBJ1-3	ASSPQESSGNTIY
TRBV5-1	TRBJ1-2	ASSLTGDYGYT
TRBV10-2	TRBJ2-1	ASTGLAYNEQF